This TCR beta chain is drawn from a study of blood T cells in healthy people across ages. PBMCs numbering at least 7 million were isolated per sample. Notes on this clonotype: The antigen remains undetermined.

Study-level results: Researchers deemed the diversity estimates from one million T cells underestimates.

PCR was performed a second time for about 6 to 12 cycles using a sample-barcoded 5' primer and a J-beta primer mix. TCRdb re-analysed the 5' RACE reads in MiXCR, keeping a single row per CDR3 protein. Among 800,000 or so distinct CDR3 sequences listed, 20% to 25% were seen once. This CDR3 is built from 14 residues. The germline V gene has CDR1 MDHEN and CDR2 SYDVKM. The V segment lost 5 bases and the J segment 0 bases; nucleotides outside the gene matches: 3. This sample was also put to use in a study of T cells of mothers and their children. According to that study: Researchers found no T cell clones that were persistent and microchimeric.

The chain has TRBV28 and TRBJ1-1, with 7 bases aligning to TRBD1. Sequencing was carried out using blood. The TCR sequence derives from a boy aged 10-17 years in good health. The CDR3 DNA follows: TGTGCCAGCAGTAACAGGGGCCTGAACACTGAAGCTTTCTTT. This translates into CASSNRGLNTEAFF.